This entry describes one T cell receptor beta chain. The read ends 3 residues early relative to the CDR3; the germline J gene fills the gap. This entry is derived from a study of T cells in women clearing cervical HPV infection. CDR3 length equals 13 residues. The germline V gene encodes CDR1 KGHSH and CDR2 LQKENI. Measured with immunoSEQ multiplex PCR; TCRdb has only the in-frame clones, and not every one. This sample carries 30,000 to 45,000 clones, with less than 9.5% going to the ten biggest clones. This TCR derives from a woman aged 18 to 75 with a cervical HPV16 infection that either progressed to CIN3+ or cleared (not recorded which). This chain connects TRBV18 to TRBJ1-2, with 7 bases fitting TRBD1. Sequencing was done on a sample of blood buffy coat. The CDR3 bases that were read are TGTGCCAGCTCAGCCGGACAGGAGTACGAC. This encodes CASSAGQEYD. The full CDR3 is CASSAGQEYDYTF.